This passage covers 5 T cell receptor beta chains from one sample sequenced in a study of blood T cell repertoires in COVID-19 (dated by TCRdb to about 2020). The library relied on the immunoSEQ multiplex PCR assay. TCRdb obtained this table from immuneACCESS and retained in-frame rearrangements with V and J assigned. These tables miss some clones; where compared with another copy, unresolved V genes account for less than half of the shortfall, and the remainder is unexplained. The sample table lists hundreds of thousands of clones, 80% to 90% of them with a count of one. Approximately 1.5% of the sample belongs to the ten largest clones. What was sequenced was peripheral blood. The receptors were sampled from a woman aged 40 to 50 who had recovered from COVID-19.

V is TRBV6-1 and J is TRBJ1-3; 8 bases fit TRBD1. CDR1 MNHNS and CDR2 SASEGT come from the germline V gene. J was trimmed by 4 bases and V by 4 bases; bases with no gene match: 9. This CDR3 region has 16 residues. CDR3 in DNA: TGTGCCAGCAGTGCGACAGGGGTCCACTCCGGAAACACCATATATTTT. It specifies CASSATGVHSGNTIYF.

This chain links TRBV7-7 with TRBJ2-1, with 15 bases aligning to TRBD2. The V and J ends lost 4 bases and 12 bases, in that order; junction bases with no gene match: 7. This CDR3 has 15 amino acids. CDR1 is SSHAT and CDR2 is FNYEAQ in the germline V gene (reference sequence). CDR3 residues: CASSSGLAGGPPQFF. CDR3 in DNA: TGTGCCAGCAGCTCGGGACTAGCGGGGGGCCCTCCGCAGTTCTTC.

The chain has TRBV7-2 and TRBJ1-2, with 9 bases matching TRBD1. Germline V gene lookup returns CDR1 SGHTA and CDR2 FQGNSA. CDR3 size: 17 residues. The V and J ends lost 1 base and 2 bases, in that order; junction bases with no gene match: 8. CDR3 sequence reads: CASSLVPGTGLNYGYTF. CDR3 nucleotide sequence: TGTGCCAGCAGCTTAGTCCCAGGGACAGGGTTAAACTATGGCTACACCTTC.

Only one count was recorded for this clone. The CDR3 DNA sequence: TGTGCCATCAGTGATCAGAGCGGGGTGGCTGAAGCTTTCTTT. As protein: CAISDQSGVAEAFF. The chain carries TRBV10-3 and TRBJ1-1; D call uncertain. This CDR3 has 14 amino acids. V dropped 3 bases and J dropped 6 bases, with 14 bases sitting between them. CDR1 and CDR2 (germline): ENHRY, SYGVKD.

This clone was observed a single time. The genes are TRBV2 and TRBJ2-5; 12 bases fit TRBD2. CDR1 and CDR2 from the germline V gene are SNHLY and FYNNEI. V lost 6 bases and J lost 1; bases outside the gene matches: 3. This CDR3 has 15 amino acids. As DNA, the CDR3 is TGTGCCAGCAGACTAGCGGGGGGTCTCCAAGAGACCCAGTACTTC. It specifies CASRLAGGLQETQYF.